This T cell receptor beta chain was documented in a study of blood T cells in healthy people across ages. CDR1 is MGHRA, CDR2 YSYEKL, per germline. The CDR3 is 15 residues long. V gave up 4 bases and J gave up 0 bases, with 11 bases separating them. Whole-study findings and limits: With age, beta diversity per million T cells declined roughly linearly, significantly by 30 to 40.

A J-beta primer mix and a sample-barcoded 5' primer were used in a second PCR of about 7 to 12 cycles. The authors tagged each cDNA molecule using a template-switch adaptor with 12 random nucleotides. MiXCR, applied by TCRdb to the 5' RACE reads, yields one record per CDR3 protein. Among 1,300,000 or so distinct CDR3 sequences listed, roughly 60% were seen once. Healthy Caucasians from Russia aged roughly 6 to 95 served as donors. There were at least 5.5 micrograms of total RNA extracted from every sample. Details on this clonotype: Antigen: not known.

The sequence came from a man aged 18 to 29 in good health. The J gene is TRBJ2-3, the V gene TRBV4-1; the D is unclear. The sequenced material came from blood. CDR3 sequence (DNA): TGCGCCAGCAGCCTCGAGCATTCTAGCACAGATACGCAGTATTTT. It specifies CASSLEHSSTDTQYF.